The T cell receptor (beta chain) described here comes from a study of OX40 agonist ivuxolimab in advanced cancers. Regarding the study as a whole: Among the lowest levels of clonal expansion were found in partial responders at 0.1-3.0 mg/kg.

CDR3 size: 13 residues. From germline, CDR1 is LGHNT and CDR2 FRNRAP. The V end was cut by 7 bases, the J end by 2 bases, with 11 bases between. Comments on this clone: Its antigen is not known.

Measured with immunoSEQ multiplex PCR; TCRdb has only the in-frame clones, and not every one. The sample includes tens of thousands of clones, 65% to 85% seen only once; the top ten take over 1.1%. People who had autoimmune disease history or systemic immunosuppression were excluded. The chain combines TRBV12-5 with TRBJ2-5; D uncertain. The sequence was collected from an adult with an advanced solid tumor such as melanoma, head and neck, liver or kidney cancer. The source was CD4+ or CD8+ T cells sorted from blood, collected in a trial of the OX40 agonist ivuxolimab. CDR3 coding DNA: TGTGCTAGTGCCCCAGGCCTACAAGAGACCCAGTACTTC. This gives the protein CASAPGLQETQYF.